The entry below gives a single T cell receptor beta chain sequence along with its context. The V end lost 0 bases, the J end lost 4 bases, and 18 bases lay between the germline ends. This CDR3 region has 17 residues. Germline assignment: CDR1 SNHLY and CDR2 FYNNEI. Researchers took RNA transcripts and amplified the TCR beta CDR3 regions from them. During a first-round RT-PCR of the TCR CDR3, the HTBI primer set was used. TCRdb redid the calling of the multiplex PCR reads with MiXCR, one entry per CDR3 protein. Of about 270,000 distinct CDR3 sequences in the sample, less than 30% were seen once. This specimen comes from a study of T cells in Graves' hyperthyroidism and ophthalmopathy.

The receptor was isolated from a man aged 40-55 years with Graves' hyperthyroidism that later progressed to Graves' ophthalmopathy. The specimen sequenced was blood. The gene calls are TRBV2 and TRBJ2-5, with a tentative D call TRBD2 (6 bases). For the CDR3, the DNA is TGTGCCAGCAGTGAAGCCGTCGACGGGAGAGTTAGAGAGACCCAGTACTTC. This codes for CASSEAVDGRVRETQYF.